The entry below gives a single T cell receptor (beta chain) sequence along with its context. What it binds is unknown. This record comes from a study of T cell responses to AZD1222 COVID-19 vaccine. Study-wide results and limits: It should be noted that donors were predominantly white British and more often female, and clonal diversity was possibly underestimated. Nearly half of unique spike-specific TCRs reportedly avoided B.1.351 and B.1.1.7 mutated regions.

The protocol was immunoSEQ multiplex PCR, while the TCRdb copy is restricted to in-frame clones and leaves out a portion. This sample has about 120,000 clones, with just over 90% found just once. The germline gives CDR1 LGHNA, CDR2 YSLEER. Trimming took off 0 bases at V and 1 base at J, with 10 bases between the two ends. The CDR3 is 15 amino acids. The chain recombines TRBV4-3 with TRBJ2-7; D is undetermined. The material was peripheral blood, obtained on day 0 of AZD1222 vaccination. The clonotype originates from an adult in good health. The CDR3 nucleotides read TGCGCCAGCAGCCAAGATCTTATGGGGTCCTACGAGCAGTACTTC. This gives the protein CASSQDLMGSYEQYF.